Each of the 6 T cell receptor beta chains below was sequenced from the same sample in a study of Ad26.COV2.S vaccination and SARS-CoV-2 variants. TCRdb's table, derived via immunoSEQ multiplex PCR, lists solely in-frame clones and lacks some. The sample shows 350,000 to 500,000 clones, 90% of them seen only once. Treatment reported: roughly 18 received Ad26.COV2.S at low or high dose, single or two shots; several received placebo; per-sample allocation not given. Specimen acquisition occurred on day 63 following the initial vaccine or placebo injection. This specimen was peripheral blood, taken in a trial of Ad26.COV2.S vaccine versus placebo. These TCRs come from a person between 18 and 59 years old who received the Ad26.COV2.S COVID-19 vaccine or a placebo.

The rearrangement uses TRBV18 and TRBJ2-3; the D gene is possibly TRBD1 (6 bases). CDR3 size: 14 residues. Deletions cut 6 bases from V and 3 bases from J, with 13 bases between. CDR1 is KGHSH and CDR2 is LQKENI in the germline V gene. CDR3 in DNA: TGTGCCAGCTCGTCCGGGACAACAACAGATACGCAGTATTTT. This sequence encodes CASSSGTTTDTQYF.

Of note for this clone: Mismatch with germline at one junction end may stem from a read error. The rearrangement uses TRBV28 and TRBJ2-7; D gene ambiguous. The CDR3 sequence is 14 residues long. Germline V gene sequence: CDR1 MDHEN, CDR2 SYDVKM. The CDR3 bases are TGTGCCAGCAGTTTCTTCGGGTTTTCCTCCGAGCAGTACTTC. Its protein is CASSFFGFSSEQYF. Looking up the rest from reference TRBV28 and TRBJ2-7 gives the full variable domain: DVKVTQSSRYLVKRTGEKVFLECVQDMDHENMFWYRQDPGLGLRLIYFSYDVKMKEKGDIPEGYSVSREKKERFSLILESASTNQTSMYLCASSFFGFSSEQYFGPGTRLTVT.

The J gene is TRBJ1-1, the V gene TRBV7-2; D gene unclear. Trimming removed 5 bases at V and 11 bases at J, with 15 bases between. In germline, CDR1 is SGHTA, CDR2 FQGNSA. This CDR3 contains 12 residues. The CDR3 DNA sequence: TGTGCCAGCAGCCGTAACCCGGAGGAGGCTTTCTTT. Protein: CASSRNPEEAFF.

This chain joins TRBV3-1 (or the pseudogene TRBV3-2) and TRBJ1-4, with D tentatively TRBD1 (5 bases). CDR3 length: 16 amino acids. From germline, CDR1 is LGHDT and CDR2 YNNKEL (reference sequence). Trimming stripped 0 bases from V and 5 bases from J, with 13 bases between. The CDR3 DNA sequence: TGTGCCAGCAGCCAAGATTGGAGGGGCGGGAATGAAAAACTGTTTTTT. Protein product: CASSQDWRGGNEKLFF.

This chain connects TRBV5-4 to TRBJ2-1, with TRBD2 matching over 13 bases. The CDR3 totals 15 residues. V lost 4 bases, J lost 8 bases, and 6 bases stayed unmatched. Germline values: CDR1 SGHNT, CDR2 YYREEE (reference sequence). Written as DNA, the CDR3 is TGTGCCAGCAGCAATGGACTAGCGGGAGATCATGAGCAGTTCTTC. It translates to CASSNGLAGDHEQFF.

J is TRBJ2-7 and V is TRBV28; a weak D match, TRBD2 (5 bases). Germline V lookup: CDR1 MDHEN, CDR2 SYDVKM. This CDR3 contains 14 residues. V was trimmed by 10 bases and J by 2 bases, leaving 18 bases between them. The CDR3 coding sequence is TGTGCCACCGAGGGCGGGCCCACCCCCTACGAGCAGTACTTC. Translating it yields CATEGGPTPYEQYF.